The T cell receptor (beta chain) described here comes from a study of OX40 agonist ivuxolimab in advanced cancers. In the study overall: Across the patients, intravenous ivuxolimab was delivered every 2 weeks at 0.01 to 10 mg/kg. The eligibility criteria allowed prior anti-PD-1, anti-PD-L1 or anti-CTLA-4 therapy, and about 40% had some. Three patients responded partially, comprising one with hepatocellular carcinoma and two with cutaneous melanoma.

Study results and caveats: Expanded peripheral T-cell antigen specificity went undetermined.

Produced via immunoSEQ multiplex PCR; TCRdb's table is partial and in-frame only. Seen here are 80,000 to 95,000 clones, approximately 91% observed once, and the top ten hold around 0.71%. V lost 6 bases and J lost 3, with 15 bases in between. There are 14 residues in the CDR3. The germline gives CDR1 MNHEY, CDR2 SVGAGI. Concerning this clone: Its antigen is undetermined.

The genes are TRBV6-5 and TRBJ2-7; no reliable D call. This sequence was found in an adult with an advanced solid tumor such as melanoma, head and neck, liver or kidney cancer. This specimen consisted of CD4+ or CD8+ T cells sorted from blood, obtained in a trial of the OX40 agonist ivuxolimab. CDR3 coding DNA: TGTGCCAGCAGCCAGTCTAGGGCCAACTACGAGCAGTACTTC. Its translation: CASSQSRANYEQYF.